These T cell receptor beta chains were read from a single sample in a study of blood T cell repertoires in COVID-19. Method: immunoSEQ multiplex PCR; TCRdb's copy keeps in-frame clones and lacks some. The sample records approximately 310,000 clones, 70% to 90% being singletons. The sample was PBMCs or T cells enriched from blood (not recorded which). All receptors come from a man aged 25-45 years who had recovered from COVID-19. Each CDR3 is given with its conserved first and last residue. D genes are given only for firm matches. Expanded clones get a size class; other rows say once, few or many, or leave the size out.

v_call	clone_size	j_call	d_call	cdr3_nt	cdr3_aa
TRBV7-8	NA	TRBJ2-1	NA	TGTGCCAGCAGCTTAGCCTTAGGTCGGGATGAGCAGTTCTTC	CASSLALGRDEQFF
TRBV5-4	NA	TRBJ2-1	TRBD1	TGTGCCAGCAGCGGGGGACAGGGGGCTATTGAGCAGTTCTTC	CASSGGQGAIEQFF
TRBV12-3/TRBV12-4	once	TRBJ1-5	NA	TGTGCCAGCAGTTTTGACAGTAATCAGCCCCAGCATTTT	CASSFDSNQPQHF
TRBV9	NA	TRBJ2-3	NA	TGTGCCAGCACCCGAGTAGGGGCTGGTCGAGATACGCAGTATTTT	CASTRVGAGRDTQYF
TRBV19	NA	TRBJ2-6	NA	TGTGCCAGCCGACAGGTCGGGGCCAACGTCCTGACTTTC	CASRQVGANVLTF
TRBV12-3/TRBV12-4	NA	TRBJ1-1	TRBD1	TGTGCCAGCAACGTGGCAGGGGGCACTGAAGCTTTCTTT	CASNVAGGTEAFF
TRBV5-6	NA	TRBJ1-6	TRBD1	TGTGCCAGCAGCTTAGACAGGGGGCTCAATTCACCCCTCCACTTT	CASSLDRGLNSPLHF
TRBV6-1	NA	TRBJ1-5	NA	TGTGCCAGCAGTGAGGATACACAGGGCTGGAATCAGCCCCAGCATTTT	CASSEDTQGWNQPQHF
TRBV3-1/TRBV3-2	NA	TRBJ1-4	NA	TGTGCCAGCAGCCAAAACCAGGGGGAAAAACTGTTTTTT	CASSQNQGEKLFF
TRBV4-1	NA	TRBJ1-6	NA	TGCGCCAGCAGCCAAGCCCCCAGGGCGCGGAATTCACCCCTCCACTTT	CASSQAPRARNSPLHF
TRBV15	NA	TRBJ2-7	TRBD1	TGTGCCACCAGCCGGCCGGGACAGGGATCCTACGAGCAGTACTTC	CATSRPGQGSYEQYF
TRBV19	NA	TRBJ2-3	NA	TGTGCCAGTACCGATATAGGGGCAGGTACGCAGTATTTT	CASTDIGAGTQYF
TRBV5-6	NA	TRBJ1-2	NA	TGTGCCAGCAGCTTGCCGGGGGGAGGCTACACCTTC	CASSLPGGGYTF
TRBV13	few	TRBJ1-2	NA	TGTGCCAGCAGCCGTGGTCGGGGGATCTATCGCTACACCTTC	CASSRGRGIYRYTF
TRBV5-1	many	TRBJ2-1	TRBD1	TGCGCCAGCAGCTTGGCGCCGACAGGGGGCACCTATGAGCAGTTCTTC	CASSLAPTGGTYEQFF
TRBV4-2	NA	TRBJ2-3	NA	TGTGCCAGCAGCCCTGGCGGTCGGACAGATACGCAGTATTTT	CASSPGGRTDTQYF
TRBV5-5	NA	TRBJ1-2	NA	TGTGCCAGCAGCTTGGGCGGAGGGTGGGATGGCTACACCTTC	CASSLGGGWDGYTF
TRBV10-3	NA	TRBJ1-5	NA	TGTGCCATCAGTGAGTTTTCCCGGGAGGGGGACAATCAGCCCCAGCATTTT	CAISEFSREGDNQPQHF
TRBV19	NA	TRBJ2-7	TRBD1	TGTGCCAGTAGTATTGGAGACAGGGGTGCCTACGAGCAGTACTTC	CASSIGDRGAYEQYF
TRBV19	NA	TRBJ1-5	NA	TGTGCCAGTAATTTCATGGGCGATCAGCCCCAGCATTTT	CASNFMGDQPQHF
TRBV10-3	NA	TRBJ1-2	TRBD1	TGTGCCATCAGTGAGAATGGTGGACAGGGGGTTGGGGGCTACACCTTC	CAISENGGQGVGGYTF
TRBV7-6	few	TRBJ2-2	NA	TGTGCCAGCAGCTTAGATCGCGGGGTGAAGAACACCGGGGAGCTGTTTTTT	CASSLDRGVKNTGELFF
TRBV9	NA	TRBJ2-1	NA	TGTGCCAGCAGCCCCCGGGGGTCATTCTCCTACAATGAGCAGTTCTTC	CASSPRGSFSYNEQFF
TRBV15	once	TRBJ1-1	NA	TGTGCCACCAGCAGAGATCTAGGCGGCGCTCCGGCGAACACTGAAGCTTTCTTT	CATSRDLGGAPANTEAFF
TRBV5-1	NA	TRBJ1-3	NA	TGCGCCAGCAGCTTTTTTGGACAGGGAAACACCATATATTTT	CASSFFGQGNTIYF
TRBV9	NA	TRBJ1-4	NA	TGTGCCAGCAGCGTCCCAGGGGCTAATGAAAAACTGTTTTTT	CASSVPGANEKLFF
TRBV6-5	NA	TRBJ2-2	TRBD2	TGTGCCAGCGCTAGCGGGGGGGCCGCCACCGGGGAGCTGTTTTTT	CASASGGAATGELFF
TRBV18	NA	TRBJ2-2	NA	TGTGCCAGCTCACCACCGGGCAGGGCGGCCGGGGAGCTGTTTTTT	CASSPPGRAAGELFF